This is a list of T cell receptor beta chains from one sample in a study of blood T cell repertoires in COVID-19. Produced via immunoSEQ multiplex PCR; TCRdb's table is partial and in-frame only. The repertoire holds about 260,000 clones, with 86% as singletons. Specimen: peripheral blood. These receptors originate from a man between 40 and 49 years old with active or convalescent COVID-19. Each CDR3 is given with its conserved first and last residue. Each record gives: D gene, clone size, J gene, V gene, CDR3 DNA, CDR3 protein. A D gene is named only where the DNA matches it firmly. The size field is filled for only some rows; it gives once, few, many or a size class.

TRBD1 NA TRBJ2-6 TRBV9 TGTGCCAGCAGCGTAGAAGGGACAGCCTTCTCTGGGGCCAACGTCCTGACTTTC CASSVEGTAFSGANVLTF
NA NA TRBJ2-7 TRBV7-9 TGTGCCAGCAGCTGGGGACATCTTGGCGGCGAGCAGTACTTC CASSWGHLGGEQYF
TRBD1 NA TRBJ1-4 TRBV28 TGTGCCAGCACCAACCCGGGACAGGGCTATGAAAAACTGTTTTTT CASTNPGQGYEKLFF
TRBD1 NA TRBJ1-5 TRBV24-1 TGTGCCACCTCCAGGGGGACAGACAATCAGCCCCAGCATTTT CATSRGTDNQPQHF
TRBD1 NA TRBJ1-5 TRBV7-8 TGTGCCAGCAGCTCTGGCACAGGGGTAGTCCAGCCCCAGCATTTT CASSSGTGVVQPQHF
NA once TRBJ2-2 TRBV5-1 TGCGCCAGCAGCTTGGACAGGGCGGGCGGGGAGCTGTTTTTT CASSLDRAGGELFF
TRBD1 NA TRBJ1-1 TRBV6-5 TGTGCCAGCAGTTTAACTCCTCAGGGGGACACTGAAGCTTTCTTT CASSLTPQGDTEAFF
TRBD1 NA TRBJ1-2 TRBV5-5 TGTGCCAGCAGCATCGGGACAGGTTTTTACACCTTC CASSIGTGFYTF
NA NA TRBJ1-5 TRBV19 TGTGCCAGTAGGGAGGGTGCAAATCAGCCCCAGCATTTT CASREGANQPQHF
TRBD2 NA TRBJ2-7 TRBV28 TGTGCCAGCAGTACCCGACTAGCGCAGCAGTACTTC CASSTRLAQQYF
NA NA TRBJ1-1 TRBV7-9 TGTGCCAGCAGCTCAACAGGGACTGAAGCTTTCTTT CASSSTGTEAFF
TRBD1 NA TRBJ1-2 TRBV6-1 TGTGCCAGCAGTGAAGGGGGAGGGACAGGGTATGGCTACACCTTC CASSEGGGTGYGYTF
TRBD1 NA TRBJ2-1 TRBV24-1 TGTGCCACCAGTGATCGACAGGGTGGGAACTACAATGAGCAGTTCTTC CATSDRQGGNYNEQFF
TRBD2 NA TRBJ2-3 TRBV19 TGTGCCAGTAGCCGCCCCCCTAGCGGGAGGGCCGGAGATACGCAGTATTTT CASSRPPSGRAGDTQYF
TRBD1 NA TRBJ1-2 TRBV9 TGTGCCAGCAGCGTAGCGGTGAGGGGGCTAACTAACTATGGCTACACCTTC CASSVAVRGLTNYGYTF
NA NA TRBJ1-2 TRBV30 TGTGCCTGGAGTGTACAGAATAACTATGGCTACACCTTC CAWSVQNNYGYTF
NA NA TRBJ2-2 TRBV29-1 TGCAGCGGCGTTAGCGGTGGGAACACCGGGGAGCTGTTTTTT CSGVSGGNTGELFF
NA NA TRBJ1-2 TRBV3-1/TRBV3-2 TGTGCCAGCAGCCCTAGGGGGACCTATGGCTACACCTTC CASSPRGTYGYTF
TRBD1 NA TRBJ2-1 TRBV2 TGTGCCAGCAGTCTGGACAGGGGTCGCAGTGAGCAGTTCTTC CASSLDRGRSEQFF
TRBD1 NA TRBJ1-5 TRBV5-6 TGTGCCAGCAGCGCCTACAGGGGTGGGCAGCCCCAGCATTTT CASSAYRGGQPQHF
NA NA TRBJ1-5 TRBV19 TGTGCCAGTAGTATAGATCCCCCCCAGGGGCGAAATCAGCCCCAGCATTTT CASSIDPPQGRNQPQHF
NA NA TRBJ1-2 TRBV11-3 TGTGCCAGCAGCCCCCGGGGGGGACTGGGCTATGGCTACACCTTC CASSPRGGLGYGYTF
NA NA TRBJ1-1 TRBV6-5 TGTGCCAGCAACCCCCGGGCAGGGGCGAACACTGAAGCTTTCTTT CASNPRAGANTEAFF
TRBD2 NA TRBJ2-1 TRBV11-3 TGTGCCAGCAGCTTGGGACTATATTCGAGAGGTGAGCAGTTCTTC CASSLGLYSRGEQFF
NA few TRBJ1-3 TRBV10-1 TGCGCCAGCAGAGCCCCGGGACACGACTCTGGAAACACCATATATTTT CASRAPGHDSGNTIYF
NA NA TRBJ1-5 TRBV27 TGTGCCAGCAGCTTGGACAGTATTAGCAATCAGCCCCAGCATTTT CASSLDSISNQPQHF
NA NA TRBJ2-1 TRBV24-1 NA CATSDFGPGILQGEQFF
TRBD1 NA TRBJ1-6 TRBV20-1 TGCAGTGCCAGTAGGGACAGGGTTAATTCACCCCTCCACTTT CSASRDRVNSPLHF
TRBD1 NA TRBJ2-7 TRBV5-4 TGTGCCAGCAGCTTGGACAGGGGGAGCGAGCAGTACTTC CASSLDRGSEQYF
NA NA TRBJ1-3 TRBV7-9 TGTGCCAGCAGCTTAGAAGTGGGGAGCTCTGGAAACACCATATATTTT CASSLEVGSSGNTIYF
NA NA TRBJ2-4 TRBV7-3 TGTGCCAGCAGCCCGCAGGGGGGCCTTTTGAACATTCAGTACTTC CASSPQGGLLNIQYF
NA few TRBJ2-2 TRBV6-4 TGTGCCAGCAGTGAATTCTCGGAGCTGTTTTTT CASSEFSELFF
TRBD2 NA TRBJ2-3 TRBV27 TGTGCCAGCAGTTTCCGTAGCGGGGCCCGTACGCAGTATTTT CASSFRSGARTQYF
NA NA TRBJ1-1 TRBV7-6 TGTGCCAGCAGCTTAGGAGGAGGGTATAGCGGAACTGAAGCTTTCTTT CASSLGGGYSGTEAFF
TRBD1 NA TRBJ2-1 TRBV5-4 TGTGCCAGCAGCACTGACAGGGGGCTACACAATGAGCAGTTCTTC CASSTDRGLHNEQFF
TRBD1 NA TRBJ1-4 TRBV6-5 TGTGCCAGCAGTTACTCAACAGGGGGCGTTGGTGAAAAACTGTTTTTT CASSYSTGGVGEKLFF
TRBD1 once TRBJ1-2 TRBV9 TGTGCCAGCGAAACATTAGGGACAGGGGGACACTATGGCTACACCTTC CASETLGTGGHYGYTF
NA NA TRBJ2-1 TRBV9 TGTGCCAGCAGCGTAGCCGAGGGATTCACCTACAATGAGCAGTTCTTC CASSVAEGFTYNEQFF
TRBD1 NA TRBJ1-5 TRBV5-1 TGCGCCAGCAGCTGGACAGGGGGGGACCAGCCCCAGCATTTT CASSWTGGDQPQHF
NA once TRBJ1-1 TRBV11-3 TGTGCCAGCAGCTTACAGGGGTCCCCGGGGACTGAAGCTTTCTTT CASSLQGSPGTEAFF
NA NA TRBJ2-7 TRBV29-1 TGCAGCGTTGTCGAGCCTGGGCACCCCTACGAGCAGTACTTC CSVVEPGHPYEQYF